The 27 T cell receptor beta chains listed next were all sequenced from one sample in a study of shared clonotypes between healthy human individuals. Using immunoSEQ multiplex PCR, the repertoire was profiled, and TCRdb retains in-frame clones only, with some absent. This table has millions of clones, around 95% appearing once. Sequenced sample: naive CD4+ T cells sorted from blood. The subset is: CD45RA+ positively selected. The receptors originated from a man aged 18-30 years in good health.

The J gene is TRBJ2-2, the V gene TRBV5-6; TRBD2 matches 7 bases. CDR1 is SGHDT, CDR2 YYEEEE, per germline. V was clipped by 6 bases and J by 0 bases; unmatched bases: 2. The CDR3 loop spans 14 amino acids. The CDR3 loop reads CASNAGANTGELFF. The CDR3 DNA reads TGTGCCAGCAACGCGGGAGCGAACACCGGGGAGCTGTTTTTT.

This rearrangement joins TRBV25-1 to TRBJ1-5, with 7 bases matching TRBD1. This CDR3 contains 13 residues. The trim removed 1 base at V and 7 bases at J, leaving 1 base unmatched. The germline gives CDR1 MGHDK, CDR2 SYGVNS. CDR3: CASSESGGQPQHF. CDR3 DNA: TGTGCCAGCAGTGAATCAGGGGGGCAGCCCCAGCATTTT.

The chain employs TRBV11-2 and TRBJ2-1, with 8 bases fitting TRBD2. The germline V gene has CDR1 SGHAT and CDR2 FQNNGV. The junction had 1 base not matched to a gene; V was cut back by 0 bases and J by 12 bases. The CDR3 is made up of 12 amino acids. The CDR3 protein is CASSLDGTRQFF. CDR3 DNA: TGTGCCAGCAGCTTAGACGGGACTAGGCAGTTCTTC.

The CDR3 here is CASSFQGTDYGYTF. The CDR3 coding sequence is TGTGCCAGCAGCTTCCAAGGGACAGACTATGGCTACACCTTC. The rearrangement joins TRBV7-2 to TRBJ1-2, with 7 bases identical to TRBD1. The junction had 4 bases not matched to a gene; V was cut back by 3 bases and J by 3 bases. Per germline, CDR1 SGHTA and CDR2 FQGNSA. The CDR3 is 14 amino acids.

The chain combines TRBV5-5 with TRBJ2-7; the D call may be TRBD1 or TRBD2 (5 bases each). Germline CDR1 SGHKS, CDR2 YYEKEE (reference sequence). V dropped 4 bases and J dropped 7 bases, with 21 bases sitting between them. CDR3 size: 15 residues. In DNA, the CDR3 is TGTGCCAGCAGCCGGAATCAGGGACCGCCGTTAGAGCAGTACTTC. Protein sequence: CASSRNQGPPLEQYF.

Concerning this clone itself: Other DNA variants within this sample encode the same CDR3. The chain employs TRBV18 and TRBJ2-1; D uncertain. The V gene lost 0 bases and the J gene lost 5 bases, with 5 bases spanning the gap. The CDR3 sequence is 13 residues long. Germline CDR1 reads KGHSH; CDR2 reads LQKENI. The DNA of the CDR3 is TGTGCCAGCTCACCACCGGTCCACAATGAGCAGTTCTTC. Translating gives CASSPPVHNEQFF.

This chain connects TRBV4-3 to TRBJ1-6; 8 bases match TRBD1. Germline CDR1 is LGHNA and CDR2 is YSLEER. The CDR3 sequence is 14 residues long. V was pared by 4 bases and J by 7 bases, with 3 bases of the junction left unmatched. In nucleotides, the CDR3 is TGCGCCAGCAGCCTGCGGGACAGGAATTCACCCCTCCACTTT. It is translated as CASSLRDRNSPLHF.

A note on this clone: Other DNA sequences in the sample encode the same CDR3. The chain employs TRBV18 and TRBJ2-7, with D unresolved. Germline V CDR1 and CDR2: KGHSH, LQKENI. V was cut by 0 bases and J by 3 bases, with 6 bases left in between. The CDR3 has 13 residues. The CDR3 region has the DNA TGTGCCAGCTCACCACCGCAAAGCTACGAGCAGTACTTC. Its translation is CASSPPQSYEQYF.

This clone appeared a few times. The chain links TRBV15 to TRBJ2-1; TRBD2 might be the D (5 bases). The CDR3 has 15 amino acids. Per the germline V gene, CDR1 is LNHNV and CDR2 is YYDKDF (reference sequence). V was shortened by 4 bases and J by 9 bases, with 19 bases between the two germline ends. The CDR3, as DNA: TGTGCCACCAGCACTGGGGTGTATTCGGCGGGTGAGCAGTTCTTC. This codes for CATSTGVYSAGEQFF. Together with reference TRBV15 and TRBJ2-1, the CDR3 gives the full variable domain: DAMVIQNPRYQVTQFGKPVTLSCSQTLNHNVMYWYQQKSSQAPKLLFHYYDKDFNNEADTPDNFQSRRPNTSFCFLDIRSPGLGDTAMYLCATSTGVYSAGEQFFGPGTRLTVL.

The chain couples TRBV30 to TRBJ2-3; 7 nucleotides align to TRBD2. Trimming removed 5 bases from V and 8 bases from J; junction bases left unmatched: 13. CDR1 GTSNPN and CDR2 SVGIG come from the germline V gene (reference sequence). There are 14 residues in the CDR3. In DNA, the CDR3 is TGTGCCTGGGGGGACGGAGCGGGACCACGTACGCAGTATTTT. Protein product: CAWGDGAGPRTQYF.

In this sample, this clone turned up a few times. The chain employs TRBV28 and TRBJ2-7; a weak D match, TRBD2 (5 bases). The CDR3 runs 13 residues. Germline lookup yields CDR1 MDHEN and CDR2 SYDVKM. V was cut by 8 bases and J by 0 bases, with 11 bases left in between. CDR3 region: CASSDSPSYEQYF. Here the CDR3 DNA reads TGTGCCAGCTCGGACTCCCCCTCCTACGAGCAGTACTTC.

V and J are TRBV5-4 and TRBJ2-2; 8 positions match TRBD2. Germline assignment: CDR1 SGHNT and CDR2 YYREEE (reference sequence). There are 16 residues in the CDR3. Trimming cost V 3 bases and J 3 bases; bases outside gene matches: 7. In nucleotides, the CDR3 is TGTGCCAGCAGCTATACTAGCGGAACTTACACCGGGGAGCTGTTTTTT. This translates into CASSYTSGTYTGELFF.

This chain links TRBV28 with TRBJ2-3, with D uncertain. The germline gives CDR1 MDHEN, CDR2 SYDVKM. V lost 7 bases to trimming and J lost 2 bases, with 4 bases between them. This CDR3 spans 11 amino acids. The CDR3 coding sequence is TGTGCCAGCACGGCCACAGATACGCAGTATTTT. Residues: CASTATDTQYF.

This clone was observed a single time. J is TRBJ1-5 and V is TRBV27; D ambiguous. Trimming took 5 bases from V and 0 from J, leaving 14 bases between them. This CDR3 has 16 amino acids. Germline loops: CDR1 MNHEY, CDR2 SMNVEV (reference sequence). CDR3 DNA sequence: TGTGCCAGCAGTCCAAGACACCCCTATAGCAATCAGCCCCAGCATTTT. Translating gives CASSPRHPYSNQPQHF.

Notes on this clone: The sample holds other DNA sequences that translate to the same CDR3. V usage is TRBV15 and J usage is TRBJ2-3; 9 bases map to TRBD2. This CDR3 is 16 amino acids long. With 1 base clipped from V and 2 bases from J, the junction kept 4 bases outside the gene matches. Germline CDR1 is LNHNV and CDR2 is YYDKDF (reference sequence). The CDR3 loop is CATSRVLAGNTDTQYF. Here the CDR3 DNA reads TGTGCCACCAGCAGAGTGCTAGCGGGGAACACAGATACGCAGTATTTT.

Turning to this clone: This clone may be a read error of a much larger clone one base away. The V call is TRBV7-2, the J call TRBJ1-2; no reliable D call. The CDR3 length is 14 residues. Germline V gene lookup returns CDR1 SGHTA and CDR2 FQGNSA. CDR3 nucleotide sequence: TGTGCCGGCAGCTTAGGGTGGGCTTCCTATGGCTACACCTTC. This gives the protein CAGSLGWASYGYTF.

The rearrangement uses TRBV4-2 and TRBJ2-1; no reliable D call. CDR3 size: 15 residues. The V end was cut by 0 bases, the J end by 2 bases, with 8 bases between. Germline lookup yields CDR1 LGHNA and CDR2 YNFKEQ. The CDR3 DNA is TGTGCCAGCAGCCAAGATCTCCCACCCTACAATGAGCAGTTCTTC. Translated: CASSQDLPPYNEQFF.

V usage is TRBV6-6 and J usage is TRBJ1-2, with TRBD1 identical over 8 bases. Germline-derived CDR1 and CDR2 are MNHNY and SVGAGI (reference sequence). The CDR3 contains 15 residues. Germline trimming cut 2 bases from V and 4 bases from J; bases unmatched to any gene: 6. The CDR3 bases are TGTGCCAGCAGTTACCCGGACAGGGTATCCTATGGCTACACCTTC. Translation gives CASSYPDRVSYGYTF.

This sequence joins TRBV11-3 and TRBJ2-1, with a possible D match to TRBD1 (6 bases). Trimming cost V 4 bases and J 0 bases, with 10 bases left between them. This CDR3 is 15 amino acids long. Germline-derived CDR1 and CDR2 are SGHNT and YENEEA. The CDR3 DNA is TGTGCCAGCAGCTCGGACAGAAACTCCTACAATGAGCAGTTCTTC. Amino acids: CASSSDRNSYNEQFF.

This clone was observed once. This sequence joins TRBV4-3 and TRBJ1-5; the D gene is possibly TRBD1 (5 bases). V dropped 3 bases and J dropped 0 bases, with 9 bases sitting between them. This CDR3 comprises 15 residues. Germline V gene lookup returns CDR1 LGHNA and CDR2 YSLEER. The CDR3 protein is CASSHGTSSNQPQHF. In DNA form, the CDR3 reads TGCGCCAGCAGCCACGGGACTTCTAGCAATCAGCCCCAGCATTTT.

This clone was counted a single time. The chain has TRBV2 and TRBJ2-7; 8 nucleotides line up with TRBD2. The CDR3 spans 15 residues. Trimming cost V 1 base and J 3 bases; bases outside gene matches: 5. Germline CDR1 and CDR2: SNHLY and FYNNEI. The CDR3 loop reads CASSEVSGVDYEQYF. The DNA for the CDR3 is TGTGCCAGCAGTGAAGTTAGCGGGGTAGACTACGAGCAGTACTTC.

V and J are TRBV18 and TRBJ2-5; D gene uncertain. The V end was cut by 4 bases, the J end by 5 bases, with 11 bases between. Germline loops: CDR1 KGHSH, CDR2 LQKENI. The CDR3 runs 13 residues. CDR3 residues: CASSQGFGETQYF. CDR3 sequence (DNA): TGTGCCAGCTCACAAGGGTTCGGGGAGACCCAGTACTTC.

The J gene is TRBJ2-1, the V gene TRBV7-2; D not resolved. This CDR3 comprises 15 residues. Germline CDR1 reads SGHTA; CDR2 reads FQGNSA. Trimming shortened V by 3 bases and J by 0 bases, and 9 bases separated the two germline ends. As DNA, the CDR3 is TGTGCCAGCAGCTTTACCTGGAGCTCCTACAATGAGCAGTTCTTC. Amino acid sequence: CASSFTWSSYNEQFF.

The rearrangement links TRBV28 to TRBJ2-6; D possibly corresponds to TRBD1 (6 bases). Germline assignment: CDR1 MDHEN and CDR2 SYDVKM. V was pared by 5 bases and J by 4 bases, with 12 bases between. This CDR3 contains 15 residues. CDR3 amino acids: CASSEQGYGANVLTF. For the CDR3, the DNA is TGTGCCAGCAGTGAACAGGGTTACGGGGCCAACGTCCTGACTTTC.

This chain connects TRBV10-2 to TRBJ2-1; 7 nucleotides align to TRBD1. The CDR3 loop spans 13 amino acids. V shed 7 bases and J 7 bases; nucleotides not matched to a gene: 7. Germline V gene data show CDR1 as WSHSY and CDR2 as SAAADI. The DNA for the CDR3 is TGCGCCAGCACCCCCCGACAGGGTAATGAGCAGTTCTTC. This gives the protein CASTPRQGNEQFF.

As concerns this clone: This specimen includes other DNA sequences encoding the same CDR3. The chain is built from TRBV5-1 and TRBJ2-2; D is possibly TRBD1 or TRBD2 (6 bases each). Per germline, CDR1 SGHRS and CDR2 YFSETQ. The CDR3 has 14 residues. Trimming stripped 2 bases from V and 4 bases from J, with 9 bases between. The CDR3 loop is CASSLQGGTGELFF. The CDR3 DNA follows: TGCGCCAGCAGCTTACAGGGAGGCACCGGGGAGCTGTTTTTT.

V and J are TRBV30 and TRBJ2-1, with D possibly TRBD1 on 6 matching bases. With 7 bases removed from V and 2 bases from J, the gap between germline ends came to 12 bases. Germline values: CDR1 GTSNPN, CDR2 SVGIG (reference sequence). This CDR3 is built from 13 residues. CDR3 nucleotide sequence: TGTGCCTTCCATTGGGACACCTACAATGAGCAGTTCTTC. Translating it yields CAFHWDTYNEQFF.